One and the same sample provided the 21 T cell receptor beta chains below, sequenced in a study of CD8 T cells in ankylosing spondylitis. TCRdb called the 5' RACE reads again in MiXCR, with one record for every CDR3 protein. Here the sample spans approximately 260,000 distinct CDR3 sequences, roughly 8.6% being singletons. Input material: blood, either unsorted or a sorted T cell fraction (not recorded which). Source of these receptors: a male donor with ankylosing spondylitis or in good health (not recorded which).

This clonotype was counted many times. V gene TRBV7-9 combines with J gene TRBJ1-1; D perhaps matches TRBD1 (6 bases). V was clipped by 2 bases and J by 4 bases, with 14 bases between them. Germline V gene lookup returns CDR1 SEHNR and CDR2 FQNEAQ (reference sequence). The CDR3 spans 15 residues. CDR3 in amino acids: CASSLRQGHPTEAFF. CDR3 nucleotides: TGTGCCAGCAGCTTACGCCAGGGGCACCCCACTGAAGCTTTCTTT.

The chain employs TRBV20-1 and TRBJ1-5; D may be TRBD1 (6 bases). The CDR3 loop spans 15 amino acids. Germline values: CDR1 DFQATT, CDR2 SNEGSKA (reference sequence). Trimming shortened V by 2 bases and J by 4 bases, and 15 bases separated the two germline ends. The CDR3 region is CSARPPQGRNQPQHF. The CDR3 DNA follows: TGCAGTGCTAGACCACCACAGGGCAGAAATCAGCCCCAGCATTTT.

This clonotype has a count of ten or more. V usage is TRBV10-1 and J usage is TRBJ2-7; maybe TRBD1 (5 bases). Germline CDR1 WNHNN, CDR2 SYGVQD (reference sequence). This CDR3 contains 14 residues. Trimming left V 0 bases short and J 2 bases short, with 8 bases between. CDR3 in DNA: TGCGCCAGCAGTGAGTCACCAGGGCCCTACGAGCAGTACTTC. Translating gives CASSESPGPYEQYF.

This clonotype was observed many times. V gene TRBV7-6 combines with J gene TRBJ2-1; D possibly corresponds to TRBD2 (5 bases). CDR1 and CDR2 from the germline V gene are SGHVS and FNYEAQ. With 5 bases removed from V and 8 bases from J, the gap between germline ends came to 16 bases. The CDR3 extends over 14 amino acids. CDR3 region: CASSLGGFVDEQFF. DNA of the CDR3: TGTGCCAGCAGCCTCGGAGGATTTGTGGATGAGCAGTTCTTC.

The V gene is TRBV6-1, the J gene TRBJ2-5; tentatively, D is TRBD1 or TRBD2 (5 bases each). Germline CDR1 reads MNHNS; CDR2 reads SASEGT. The length of the CDR3 is 14 residues. V lost 6 bases to trimming and J lost 4 bases, with 15 bases between them. The CDR3 reads CASSPGTTLETQYF. The CDR3 DNA follows: TGTGCCAGCAGCCCCGGGACCACCCTAGAGACCCAGTACTTC.

This clonotype was found many times. CDR3 sequence: CSARDQGGGISYNEQFF. CDR3 nucleotides: TGCAGTGCTAGAGATCAGGGCGGGGGGATCTCCTACAATGAGCAGTTCTTC. This chain connects TRBV20-1 to TRBJ2-1, with 8 bases identical to TRBD2. The CDR3 extends over 17 amino acids. Losses at the gene ends were 0 bases for V and 0 bases for J; bases not matched to a gene: 7. Germline CDR1 is DFQATT and CDR2 is SNEGSKA (reference sequence).

This clonotype was recorded at least ten times. The chain is built from TRBV7-3 and TRBJ1-1; D is uncertain. Germline assignment: CDR1 SGHTA and CDR2 FQGTGA. This CDR3 has 11 residues. Trimming pared 5 bases from V and 7 bases from J, leaving 8 bases between. The CDR3 loop is CASSDGSEAFF. The CDR3 DNA sequence: TGTGCCAGCAGCGATGGGAGTGAAGCTTTCTTT.

Comments on this clonotype: A much larger clone lies a single base off, so this may be a read error. The CDR3 DNA reads TGTGCCAGCAGTTCTCCGGGGGAGCCAGGAAACACCATATATTTT. Amino acid sequence: CASSSPGEPGNTIYF. The V gene is TRBV12-3 or TRBV12-4, the J gene TRBJ1-3; D is perhaps TRBD1 (5 bases). The CDR3 has 15 amino acids. V was clipped by 4 bases and J by 4 bases, with 14 bases between them.

V is TRBV7-8 and J is TRBJ2-6; tentatively, D is TRBD1 (6 bases). CDR1 is SGHVS, CDR2 FQNEAQ, per germline. The CDR3 is 16 amino acids. With 4 bases removed from V and 2 bases from J, the gap between germline ends came to 12 bases. The CDR3 nucleotides read TGTGCCAGCAGCTCGTACAGGGTCCCTGGGGCCAACGTCCTGACTTTC. Amino acids: CASSSYRVPGANVLTF. The entire variable domain, with the rest obtained from reference TRBV7-8 and TRBJ2-6, is as follows: GAGVSQSPRYKVAKRGQDVALRCDPISGHVSLFWYQQALGQGPEFLTYFQNEAQLDKSGLPSDRFFAERPEGSVSTLKIQRTQQEDSAVYLCASSSYRVPGANVLTFGAGSRLTVL.

In this sample, this clonotype turned up many times. V is TRBV5-1 and J is TRBJ1-1; 7 bases agree with TRBD1. This CDR3 is built from 15 residues. J gave up 2 bases and V 3 bases, and 7 bases lay outside the gene matches. CDR1 is SGHRS and CDR2 is YFSETQ in the germline V gene. The CDR3: CASSWGQSVNTEAFF. The CDR3 bases are TGCGCCAGCAGCTGGGGACAGAGCGTTAACACTGAAGCTTTCTTT.

This clonotype was picked up many times. The V call is TRBV7-9, the J call TRBJ1-1, with a tentative D call TRBD1 (6 bases). The length of the CDR3 is 15 residues. CDR1 and CDR2 from the germline V gene are SEHNR and FQNEAQ (reference sequence). The V gene lost 5 bases and the J gene lost 1 base, with 14 bases spanning the gap. In DNA form, the CDR3 reads TGTGCCAGCAGCCTAATAGGGACAACGAACACTGAAGCTTTCTTT. Its translation: CASSLIGTTNTEAFF.

The chain links TRBV20-1 to TRBJ2-1, with 10 positions matching TRBD2. The V gene end was trimmed by 0 bases and the J gene end by 5 bases; junction bases not matched to a gene: 4. CDR3 length equals 15 residues. The germline gives CDR1 DFQATT, CDR2 SNEGSKA (reference sequence). The CDR3 DNA follows: TGCAGTGCTAGAGATTCGAGCGGGAGGGACAATGAGCAGTTCTTC. This encodes CSARDSSGRDNEQFF.

This clonotype was observed at least ten times. The rearrangement joins TRBV2 to TRBJ2-4; unclear D gene. Germline loops: CDR1 SNHLY, CDR2 FYNNEI. Deletions cut 3 bases from V and 8 bases from J, with 14 bases between. CDR3 length: 14 residues. CDR3: CASSDFEDGHIQYF. The CDR3 region has the DNA TGTGCCAGCAGTGATTTTGAGGACGGTCACATTCAGTACTTC.

CDR3 sequence: CASSPLDRANTEAFF. The CDR3, as DNA: TGTGCCAGCAGCCCCCTGGACAGGGCGAACACTGAAGCTTTCTTT. The genes are TRBV5-5 and TRBJ1-1; 8 positions match TRBD1. This CDR3 is 15 amino acids long. The germline gives CDR1 SGHKS, CDR2 YYEKEE (reference sequence). The V gene end was trimmed by 4 bases and the J gene end by 1 base; junction bases not matched to a gene: 6.

The CDR3: CASRYGHFYEQYF. The CDR3 region has the DNA TGCGCCAGCAGGTACGGACACTTCTACGAGCAGTACTTC. The chain couples TRBV5-1 to TRBJ2-7, with D maybe TRBD1 (5 bases). The length of the CDR3 is 13 residues. V was trimmed by 5 bases and J by 3 bases, leaving 12 bases between them. Germline assignment: CDR1 SGHRS and CDR2 YFSETQ.

This clonotype has at least ten counts. Written as DNA, the CDR3 is TGTGCCAGCAGCCCGTCTGGACCGCTCGAGGGAAATGGCTACACCTTC. Amino acids: CASSPSGPLEGNGYTF. This chain connects TRBV3-1 to TRBJ1-2; D remains unclear. This CDR3 region has 16 residues. Trimming left V 4 bases short and J 6 bases short, with 21 bases between. Looked up from germline, CDR1 is LGHDT and CDR2 is YNNKEL (reference sequence).

This clonotype was recorded at least ten times. The chain has TRBV12-3 or TRBV12-4 and TRBJ2-7; D is uncertain. CDR3 length: 13 amino acids. V lost 3 bases and J 3 bases, leaving 9 bases between the germline ends. CDR3 nucleotides: TGTGCCAGCAGTTTTGACTTTCGCTACGAGCAGTACTTC. Translated: CASSFDFRYEQYF.

This clonotype was counted ten times or more. V is TRBV5-1 and J is TRBJ1-1, with no clear D. V shed 2 bases and J shed 3 bases, with 8 bases lying between them. The CDR3 covers 13 residues. CDR1 and CDR2 from the germline V gene are SGHRS and YFSETQ. CDR3 amino acids: CASSFEVYTEAFF. The CDR3 coding sequence is TGCGCCAGCAGCTTTGAGGTATACACTGAAGCTTTCTTT. The full variable domain, with the rest looked up from reference TRBV5-1 and TRBJ1-1, is KAGVTQTPRYLIKTRGQQVTLSCSPISGHRSVSWYQQTPGQGLQFLFEYFSETQRNKGNFPGRFSGRQFSNSRSEMNVSTLELGDSALYLCASSFEVYTEAFFGQGTRLTVV.

In its sample, this clonotype was seen many times. V and J are TRBV7-9 and TRBJ2-3; D possibly matches TRBD1 or TRBD2 (6 bases each). CDR3 length equals 17 residues. The germline CDR1 and CDR2 sequences are SEHNR and FQNEAQ (reference sequence). Trimming shortened V by 8 bases and J by 2 bases, and 23 bases separated the two germline ends. The CDR3 bases are TGTGCCAGCTCTATCCGGAGCGACAGGCGGGACACAGATACGCAGTATTTT. Protein sequence: CASSIRSDRRDTDTQYF.

This clonotype was seen at least ten times. The chain couples TRBV7-8 to TRBJ2-2, with unresolved D. The ends were cut back, 5 bases at V and 0 bases at J, with 10 bases in the middle. The CDR3 runs 15 residues. CDR1 and CDR2 from the germline V gene are SGHVS and FQNEAQ. DNA for the CDR3: TGTGCCAGCAGCCCATCCCCCGCGAACACCGGGGAGCTGTTTTTT. It is translated as CASSPSPANTGELFF.

This clonotype appeared a few times. The chain links TRBV7-2 to TRBJ2-6; perhaps D is TRBD1 or TRBD2 (5 bases each). CDR1 is SGHTA and CDR2 is FQGNSA in the germline V gene. V lost 2 bases and J 10 bases, leaving 21 bases between the germline ends. This CDR3 contains 17 residues. In nucleotides, the CDR3 is TGTGCCAGCAGCTTACCCAGATTCCGGGACCGCCTAAACGTCCTGACTTTC. As protein: CASSLPRFRDRLNVLTF.